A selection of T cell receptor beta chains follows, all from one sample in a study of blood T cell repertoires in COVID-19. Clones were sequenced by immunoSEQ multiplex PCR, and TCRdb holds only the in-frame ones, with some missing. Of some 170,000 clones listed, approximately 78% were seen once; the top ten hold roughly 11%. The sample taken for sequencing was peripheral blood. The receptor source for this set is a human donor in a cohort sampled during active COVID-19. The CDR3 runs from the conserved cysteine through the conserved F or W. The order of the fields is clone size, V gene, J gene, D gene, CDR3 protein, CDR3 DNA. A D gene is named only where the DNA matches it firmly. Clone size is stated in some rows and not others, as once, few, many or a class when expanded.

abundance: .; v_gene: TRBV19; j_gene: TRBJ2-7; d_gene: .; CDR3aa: CASSQGFGEQYF; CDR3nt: TGTGCCAGTAGTCAGGGGTTCGGCGAGCAGTACTTC
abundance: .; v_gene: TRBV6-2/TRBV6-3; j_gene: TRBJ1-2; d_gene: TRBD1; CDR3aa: CASSDQGAYGYTF; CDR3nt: TGTGCCAGCAGTGACCAGGGGGCGTATGGCTACACCTTC
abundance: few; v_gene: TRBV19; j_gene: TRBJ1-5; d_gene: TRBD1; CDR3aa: CASSIRGEDQPQHF; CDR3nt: TGTGCCAGTAGCATCAGGGGGGAAGATCAGCCCCAGCATTTT
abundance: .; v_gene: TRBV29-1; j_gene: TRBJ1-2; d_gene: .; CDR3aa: CSVVTGRSGYTF; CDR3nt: TGCAGCGTTGTGACAGGTCGGTCGGGCTACACCTTC
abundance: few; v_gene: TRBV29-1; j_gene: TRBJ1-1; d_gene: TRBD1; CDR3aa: CSAEGAGMNTEAFF; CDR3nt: TGCAGCGCCGAGGGGGCGGGGATGAACACTGAAGCTTTCTTT
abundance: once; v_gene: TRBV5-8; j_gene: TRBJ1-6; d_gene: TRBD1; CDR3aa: CASSSRTGRNSPLHF; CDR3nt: TGTGCCAGCAGCTCCCGGACAGGGCGTAATTCACCCCTCCACTTT
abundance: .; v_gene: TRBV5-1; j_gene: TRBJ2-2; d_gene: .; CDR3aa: CASSLRQGGTGELFF; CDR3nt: TGCGCCAGCAGCTTGCGCCAGGGGGGCACCGGGGAGCTGTTTTTT
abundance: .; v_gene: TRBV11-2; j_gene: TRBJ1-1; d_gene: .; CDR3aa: CASRSTGSVNTEAFF; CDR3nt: TGTGCCAGCAGAAGTACAGGGTCGGTGAACACTGAAGCTTTCTTT
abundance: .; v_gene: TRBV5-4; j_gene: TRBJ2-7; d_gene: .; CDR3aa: CASSLTGYEQYF; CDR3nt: TGTGCCAGCAGCTTGACGGGATACGAGCAGTACTTC
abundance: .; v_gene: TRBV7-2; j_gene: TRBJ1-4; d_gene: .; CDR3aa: CASSSTTANEKLFF; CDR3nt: TGTGCCAGCAGCTCGACAACGGCGAATGAAAAACTGTTTTTT
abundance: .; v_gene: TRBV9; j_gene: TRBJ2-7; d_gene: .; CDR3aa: CASGTGLYEQYF; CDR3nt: TGTGCCAGCGGAACTGGACTATACGAGCAGTACTTC
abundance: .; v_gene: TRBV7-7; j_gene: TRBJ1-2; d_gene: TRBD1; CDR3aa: CASTYRPQGAFTRGYTF; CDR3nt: TGTGCCAGCACCTACCGCCCCCAGGGGGCCTTCACTAGGGGCTACACCTTC
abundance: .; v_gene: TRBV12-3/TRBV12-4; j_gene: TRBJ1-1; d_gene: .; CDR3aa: CASKWEGEAFF; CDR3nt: TGTGCCAGCAAATGGGAGGGGGAAGCTTTCTTT
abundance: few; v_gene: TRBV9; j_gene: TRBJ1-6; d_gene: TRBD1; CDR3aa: CASSAGGTGVNSPLHF; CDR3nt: TGTGCCAGCAGCGCCGGGGGGACAGGGGTTAATTCACCCCTCCACTTT
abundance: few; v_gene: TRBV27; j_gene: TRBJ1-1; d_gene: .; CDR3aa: CASSETKLRGEEVSEAFF; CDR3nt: TGTGCCAGCAGTGAAACCAAACTCAGGGGCGAGGAGGTCAGTGAAGCTTTCTTT
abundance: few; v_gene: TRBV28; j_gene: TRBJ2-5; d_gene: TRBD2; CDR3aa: CASSLSGGLGSIQETQYF; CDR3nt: TGTGCCAGCAGTTTATCGGGGGGACTAGGGTCGATCCAAGAGACCCAGTACTTC
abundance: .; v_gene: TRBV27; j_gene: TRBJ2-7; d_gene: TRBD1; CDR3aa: CASSLFFSTGKTHEQYF; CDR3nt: TGTGCCAGCAGTTTATTCTTCTCGACAGGGAAGACCCACGAGCAGTACTTC
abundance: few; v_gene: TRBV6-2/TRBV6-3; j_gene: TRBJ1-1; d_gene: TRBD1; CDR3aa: CASSYRTGTGAFF; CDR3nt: TGTGCCAGCAGTTACCGAACCGGGACAGGAGCTTTCTTT
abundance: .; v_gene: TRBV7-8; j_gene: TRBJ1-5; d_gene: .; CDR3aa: CASNPRGSNQPQHF; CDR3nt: TGTGCCAGCAACCCCCGGGGAAGCAATCAGCCCCAGCATTTT
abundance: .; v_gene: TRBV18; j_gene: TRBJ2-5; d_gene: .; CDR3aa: CASSPDSLGGETQYF; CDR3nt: TGTGCCAGCTCCCCCGACTCTCTCGGGGGAGAGACCCAGTACTTC
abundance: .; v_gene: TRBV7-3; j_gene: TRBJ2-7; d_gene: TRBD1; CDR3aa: CASSLGTGAYEQYF; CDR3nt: TGTGCCAGCAGCTTAGGGACAGGGGCCTACGAGCAGTACTTC
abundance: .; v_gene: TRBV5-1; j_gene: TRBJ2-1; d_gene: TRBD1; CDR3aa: CASSLAWTGVTEQFF; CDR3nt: TGCGCCAGCAGCTTGGCGTGGACAGGGGTTACTGAGCAGTTCTTC
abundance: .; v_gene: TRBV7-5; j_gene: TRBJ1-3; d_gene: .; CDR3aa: CARSLFSQTGPGNTIYF; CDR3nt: TGTGCCAGAAGCTTATTCAGCCAGACAGGGCCTGGAAACACCATATATTTT
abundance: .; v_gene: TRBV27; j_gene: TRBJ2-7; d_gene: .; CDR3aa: CASSLEYASYEQYF; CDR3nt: TGTGCCAGCAGTTTAGAGTACGCCTCCTACGAGCAGTACTTC
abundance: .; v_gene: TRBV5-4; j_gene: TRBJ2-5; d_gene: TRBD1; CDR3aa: CASSSGQGAWETQYF; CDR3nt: TGTGCCAGCAGCTCGGGACAGGGGGCATGGGAGACCCAGTACTTC
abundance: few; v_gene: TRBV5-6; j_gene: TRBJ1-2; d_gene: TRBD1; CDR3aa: CASSLDRGTVGYTF; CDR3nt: TGTGCCAGCAGCTTGGACAGGGGGACGGTTGGCTACACCTTC
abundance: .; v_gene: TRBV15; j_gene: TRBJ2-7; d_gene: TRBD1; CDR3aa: CATSREPGQGFNEQYF; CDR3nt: TGTGCCACCAGCAGAGAACCCGGACAGGGGTTTAACGAGCAGTACTTC
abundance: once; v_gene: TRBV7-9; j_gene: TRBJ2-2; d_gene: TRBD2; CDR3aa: CASSTRTSADTGELFF; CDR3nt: TGTGCCAGCAGCACCCGGACTAGCGCAGACACCGGGGAGCTGTTTTTT
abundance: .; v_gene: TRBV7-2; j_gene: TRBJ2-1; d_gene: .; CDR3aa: CASSLAVSAFNEQFF; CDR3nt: TGTGCCAGCAGCTTAGCGGTTAGCGCTTTCAATGAGCAGTTCTTC
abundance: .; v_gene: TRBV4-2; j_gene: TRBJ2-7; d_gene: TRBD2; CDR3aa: CASSPGGGNTYEQYF; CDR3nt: TGTGCCAGCAGCCCCGGCGGGGGGAATACCTACGAGCAGTACTTC
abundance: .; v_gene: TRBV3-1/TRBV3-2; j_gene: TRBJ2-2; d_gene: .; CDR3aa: CASSQGAHNTGELFF; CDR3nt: TGTGCCAGCAGCCAAGGGGCACACAACACCGGGGAGCTGTTTTTT
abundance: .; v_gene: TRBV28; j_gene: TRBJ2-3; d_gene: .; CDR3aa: CASSLGGGAPDTQYF; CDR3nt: TGTGCCAGCAGTTTGGGTGGGGGGGCCCCAGATACGCAGTATTTT
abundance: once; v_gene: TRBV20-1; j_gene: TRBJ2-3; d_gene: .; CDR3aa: CSAPRTDTQYF; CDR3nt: TGCAGTGCTCCTAGAACAGATACGCAGTATTTT
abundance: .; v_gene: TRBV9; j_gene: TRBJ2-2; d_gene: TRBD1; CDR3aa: CASSARQGAVSGELFF; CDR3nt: TGTGCCAGCAGCGCACGACAGGGGGCGGTGTCCGGGGAGCTGTTTTTT
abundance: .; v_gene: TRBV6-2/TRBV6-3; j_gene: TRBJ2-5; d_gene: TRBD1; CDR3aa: CASSARDRHLGETQYF; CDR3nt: TGTGCCAGCAGCGCCCGGGACAGGCACCTAGGGGAGACCCAGTACTTC
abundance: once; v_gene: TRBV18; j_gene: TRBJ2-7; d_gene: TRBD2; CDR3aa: CASSPLAGNSYEQYF; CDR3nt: TGTGCCAGCTCACCACTAGCGGGAAACTCCTACGAGCAGTACTTC
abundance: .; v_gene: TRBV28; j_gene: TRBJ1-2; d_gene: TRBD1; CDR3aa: CASRPSQGASGGYTF; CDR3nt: TGTGCCAGCAGACCCTCACAGGGGGCTTCAGGTGGCTACACCTTC
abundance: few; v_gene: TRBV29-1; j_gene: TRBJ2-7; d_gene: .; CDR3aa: CSVGQNYEQYF; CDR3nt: TGCAGCGTGGGACAAAACTACGAGCAGTACTTC
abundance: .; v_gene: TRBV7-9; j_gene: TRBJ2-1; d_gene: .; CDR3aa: CASSFQGSYNEQFF; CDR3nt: TGTGCCAGCAGCTTCCAGGGCTCCTACAATGAGCAGTTCTTC
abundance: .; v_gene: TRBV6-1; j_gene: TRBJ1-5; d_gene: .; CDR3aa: CASSEAPQGLQPQHF; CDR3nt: TGTGCCAGCAGTGAAGCTCCACAGGGTTTGCAGCCCCAGCATTTT
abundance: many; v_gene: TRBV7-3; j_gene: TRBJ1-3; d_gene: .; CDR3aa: CASSLMSGGGNTIYF; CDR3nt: TGTGCCAGCAGCTTAATGTCGGGGGGTGGAAACACCATATATTTT
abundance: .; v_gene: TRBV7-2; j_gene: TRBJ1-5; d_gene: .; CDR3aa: CASSLLGPPTGQPQHF; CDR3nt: TGTGCCAGCAGCTTACTCGGGCCACCCACGGGGCAGCCCCAGCATTTT
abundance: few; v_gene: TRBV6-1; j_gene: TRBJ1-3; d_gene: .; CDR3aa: CASSEAWVTASGNTIYF; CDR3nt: TGTGCCAGCAGTGAAGCCTGGGTGACAGCCTCTGGAAACACCATATATTTT
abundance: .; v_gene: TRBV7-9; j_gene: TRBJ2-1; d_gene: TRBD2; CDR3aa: CASSSTGGYNEQFF; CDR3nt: TGTGCCAGCAGTTCAACCGGGGGGTACAATGAGCAGTTCTTC
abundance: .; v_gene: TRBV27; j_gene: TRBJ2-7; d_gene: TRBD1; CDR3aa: CASSFTTGDSSYEQYF; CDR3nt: TGTGCCAGCAGTTTTACCACCGGGGACAGCTCCTACGAGCAGTACTTC
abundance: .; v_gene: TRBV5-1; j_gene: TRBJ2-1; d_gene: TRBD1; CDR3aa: CASSLPGQQYNEQFF; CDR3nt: TGCGCCAGCAGCTTACCGGGACAGCAGTACAATGAGCAGTTCTTC
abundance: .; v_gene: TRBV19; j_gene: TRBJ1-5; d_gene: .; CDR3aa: CASSIGGGSNQPQHF; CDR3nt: TGTGCCAGTAGTATAGGGGGGGGCAGCAATCAGCCCCAGCATTTT
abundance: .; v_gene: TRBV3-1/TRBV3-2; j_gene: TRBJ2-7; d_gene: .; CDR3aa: CASSQVWQGKAYEQYF; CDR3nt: TGTGCCAGCAGCCAAGTTTGGCAGGGGAAAGCCTACGAGCAGTACTTC
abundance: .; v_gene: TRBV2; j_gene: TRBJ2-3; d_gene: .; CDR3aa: CASSETRGGAGF; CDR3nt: TGTGCCAGCAGTGAGACTAGAGGGGGGGCGGGTTTC